Reported below is one T cell receptor (beta chain). This table comes from immunoSEQ multiplex PCR, and its TCRdb copy is limited to in-frame clones, with some not included. In the table there are roughly 80,000 clones, roughly 93% of which are singletons. This sample was included in a study of T cell changes during pregnancy in multiple sclerosis. CDR1 is MNHEY and CDR2 is SVGAGI in the germline V gene. The junction had 4 bases not matched to a gene; V was cut back by 5 bases and J by 6 bases. The CDR3 loop spans 13 amino acids. This material consisted of peripheral blood, taken in the first trimester of pregnancy. The chain links TRBV6-5 to TRBJ1-2, with 9 bases lining up with TRBD1. The TCR originated in a female donor with multiple sclerosis, enrolled in a pregnancy study. The CDR3 reads CASSTQGANGYTF. CDR3 coding DNA: TGTGCCAGCAGTACACAGGGGGCGAATGGCTACACCTTC.